These 27 T cell receptor beta chains originate from one sample sequenced in a study of cytomegalovirus exposure and HLA in healthy donors (dated by TCRdb to the late 2010s). The method was the immunoSEQ multiplex PCR assay. For the multiplex PCR, a mixture combining 60 forward primers for TCR Vbeta segments and 13 reverse primers for TCR Jbeta segments was used. In its TCRdb copy, this immuneACCESS table keeps in-frame sequences only and misses some clones. Where compared with another copy, unresolved V genes explain less than half of these, and the others have no known cause. The sample table lists over 250,000 clones, about nine tenths of them with a count of one. The ten largest clones capture around 3.7% of the sample. The specimen was PBMCs. These receptors all come from a middle-aged man in good health and CMV-seropositive.

The chain recombines TRBV29-1 with TRBJ2-7, with 8 bases fitting TRBD1. This CDR3 has 15 amino acids. In germline, CDR1 is SQVTM, CDR2 ANQGSEA. Unmatched junction bases numbered 8, after V lost 3 bases and J lost 1 base. The CDR3 sequence: CSVDKETGGSYEQYF. DNA for the CDR3: TGCAGCGTTGACAAAGAAACAGGGGGGTCCTACGAGCAGTACTTC.

The chain uses TRBV21-1 and TRBJ2-4; the table's D gene call, TRBD2, was not cross checked with the DNA. TRBV21-1 is a known pseudogene. This CDR3 is 22 amino acids long. The CDR3 DNA reads TGTGCCAGCAGTAAGGGAGCTAGCGGGAGGGAATTTAATTTCTTAGCCAAAAACATTCAGTACTTC. It translates to CASSKGASGREFNFLAKNIQYF.

This chain uses TRBV5-1 with TRBJ2-7, with 10 bases lining up with TRBD1. From germline, CDR1 is SGHRS and CDR2 YFSETQ. V was clipped by 6 bases and J by 4 bases; unmatched bases: 10. The CDR3 spans 15 residues. CDR3 sequence: CASTDEGQGLYEQYF. CDR3 in DNA: TGCGCCAGCACCGATGAGGGACAGGGGTTGTACGAGCAGTACTTC.

The rearrangement links TRBV28 to TRBJ2-7, with TRBD2 identical over 9 bases. With V trimmed by 4 bases and J by 6 bases, 16 bases remained unmatched. The CDR3 covers 17 residues. Per the germline V gene, CDR1 is MDHEN and CDR2 is SYDVKM. The CDR3 DNA reads TGTGCCAGCAGTTCCATCCCCACTAGCGGGCAAATTGGCGAGCAGTACTTC. It translates to CASSSIPTSGQIGEQYF.

The chain recombines TRBV28 with TRBJ1-2; no firm D call. Germline CDR1 MDHEN, CDR2 SYDVKM. The germline V and J ends were trimmed by 5 bases and 4 bases, with 8 bases remaining between them. The CDR3 is 12 residues long. The DNA for the CDR3 is TGTGCCAGCAGTGTAAGCTTCTATGGCTACACCTTC. Its translation is CASSVSFYGYTF.

On this clone: At the DNA level, this CDR3 is encoded by other sequences in the same sample as well. This chain joins TRBV6-5 and TRBJ2-5; no clear D. The CDR3 is 13 residues long. Trimming pared 0 bases from V and 5 bases from J, leaving 7 bases between. Germline loops: CDR1 MNHEY, CDR2 SVGAGI. The CDR3 loop reads CASSYSSRETQYF. For the CDR3, the DNA is TGTGCCAGCAGTTACTCATCGAGGGAGACCCAGTACTTC.

This clone was seen just once. The chain combines TRBV28 with TRBJ1-1; D remains ambiguous. Trimming pared 3 bases from V and 7 bases from J, leaving 15 bases between. Germline CDR1 reads MDHEN; CDR2 reads SYDVKM. CDR3 length: 14 residues. CDR3: CASSFQRGYLEAFF. The CDR3 DNA follows: TGTGCCAGCAGTTTTCAACGAGGCTACCTTGAAGCTTTCTTT.

The V gene is TRBV19, the J gene TRBJ1-5; tentative D call: TRBD1 (5 bases). Per germline, CDR1 LNHDA and CDR2 SQIVND (reference sequence). The CDR3 length is 15 residues. The V end was cut by 6 bases, the J end by 5 bases, with 17 bases between. The chain's CDR3 is CASSGLGAEYQPQHF. In DNA form, the CDR3 reads TGTGCCAGTAGCGGACTAGGGGCAGAGTATCAGCCCCAGCATTTT.

The chain couples TRBV4-1 to TRBJ1-1; D is uncertain. The CDR3 consists of 17 residues. V lost 1 base and J 6 bases, leaving 21 bases between the germline ends. Germline V lookup: CDR1 MGHRA, CDR2 YSYEKL. The CDR3 loop is CASSQVQAGIPWAEAFF. CDR3 DNA: TGCGCCAGCAGCCAAGTTCAAGCCGGGATCCCGTGGGCTGAAGCTTTCTTT.

The CDR3 is CASSPGTGSNQPQHF. DNA of the CDR3: TGTGCCAGCTCACCCGGGACAGGTAGCAATCAGCCCCAGCATTTT. The chain combines TRBV18 with TRBJ1-5; 8 bases fit TRBD1. V trimming: 3 bases; J trimming: 0 bases; junction bases outside the gene matches: 1. CDR1 is KGHSH and CDR2 is LQKENI in the germline V gene. This CDR3 has 15 amino acids. The complete variable domain, with remaining parts taken from reference TRBV18 and TRBJ1-5, reads NAGVMQNPRHLVRRRGQEARLRCSPMKGHSHVYWYRQLPEEGLKFMVYLQKENIIDESGMPKERFSAEFPKEGPSILRIQQVVRGDSAAYFCASSPGTGSNQPQHFGDGTRLSIL.

This clone has a single count. The genes are TRBV7-9 and TRBJ1-2; maybe TRBD1 (6 bases). This CDR3 is built from 15 residues. V lost 5 bases and J 4 bases, leaving 17 bases between the germline ends. Germline assignment: CDR1 SEHNR and CDR2 FQNEAQ (reference sequence). The CDR3 DNA reads TGTGCCAGCAGCACTGGCCGGGACATGACCTATGGCTACACCTTC. Residues: CASSTGRDMTYGYTF.

V usage is TRBV7-9 and J usage is TRBJ1-1, with D hard to call. The germline gives CDR1 SEHNR, CDR2 FQNEAQ (reference sequence). The CDR3 covers 12 residues. V was trimmed by 5 bases and J by 0 bases, leaving 4 bases between them. The CDR3 DNA sequence: TGTGCCAGCAGCCTCCTGAACACTGAAGCTTTCTTT. Translation: CASSLLNTEAFF.

In its sample, this clone was seen a few times. DNA for the CDR3: TGTGCCAGCAGCTTGGGCACAGAGAACACTGAAGCTTTCTTT. Translated, it gives CASSLGTENTEAFF. This rearrangement joins TRBV5-5 to TRBJ1-1; D uncertain. Germline CDR1 and CDR2: SGHKS and YYEKEE (reference sequence). The CDR3 has 14 residues. Trimming took off 0 bases at V and 1 base at J, with 7 bases between the two ends.

The V gene is TRBV11-3, the J gene TRBJ2-3; D unclear. This CDR3 has 14 residues. Trimming pared 3 bases from V and 0 bases from J, leaving 7 bases between. Germline loops: CDR1 SGHNT, CDR2 YENEEA. CDR3 loop: CASSFELSTDTQYF. CDR3 DNA sequence: TGTGCCAGCAGCTTTGAACTGAGCACAGATACGCAGTATTTT.

J is TRBJ1-2 and V is TRBV2; 7 nucleotides agree with TRBD1. The CDR3 loop spans 16 amino acids. CDR1 is SNHLY and CDR2 is FYNNEI in the germline V gene. Trimming took 7 bases from V and 1 from J; bases not matched to a gene: 12. CDR3 DNA: TGTGCCAGCACCGAGTACGGGACAGAGAGTAACTATGGCTACACCTTC. Amino acids: CASTEYGTESNYGYTF.

The chain has TRBV6-5 and TRBJ2-5; the D gene is possibly TRBD2 (6 bases). The CDR3 spans 15 residues. V was pared by 3 bases and J by 4 bases, with 15 bases between. Germline V gives CDR1 MNHEY, CDR2 SVGAGI. The CDR3 reads CASSYRLDGGETQYF. CDR3 bases: TGTGCCAGCAGTTATCGACTAGATGGGGGAGAGACCCAGTACTTC.

This clone appeared once. The chain couples TRBV4-3 to TRBJ2-7; 8 bases are a match to TRBD2. The CDR3 totals 15 residues. The germline gives CDR1 LGHNA, CDR2 YSLEER. The junction had 9 bases not matched to a gene; V was cut back by 6 bases and J by 2 bases. The CDR3 spells CASSPERETTYEQYF. The DNA for the CDR3 is TGCGCCAGCAGTCCGGAGCGGGAGACGACCTACGAGCAGTACTTC.

The gene calls are TRBV5-4 and TRBJ1-1; the match to TRBD1 covers 7 bases. Germline V gives CDR1 SGHNT, CDR2 YYREEE (reference sequence). The ends lost 1 base at V and 5 bases at J; junction bases unmatched: 5. CDR3 size: 14 residues. CDR3 region: CASSLPQGDTEAFF. The CDR3 DNA is TGTGCCAGCAGCTTGCCCCAGGGGGATACTGAAGCTTTCTTT.

CDR3 region: CASSAGTGRYEQYF. The CDR3 DNA sequence: TGTGCCAGCAGTGCCGGGACAGGGCGGTACGAGCAGTACTTC. The V and J genes are TRBV6-1 and TRBJ2-7; 9 bases fit TRBD1. Germline loops: CDR1 MNHNS, CDR2 SASEGT. The CDR3 sequence is 14 residues long. V dropped 4 bases and J dropped 4; count of bases not matched to a gene: 5.

The rearrangement joins TRBV28 to TRBJ2-5, with TRBD2 identical over 11 bases. Trimming cost V 7 bases and J 2 bases; bases outside gene matches: 3. Germline V gene sequence: CDR1 MDHEN, CDR2 SYDVKM. The CDR3 extends over 14 amino acids. Written as DNA, the CDR3 is TGTGCCAGCACACTAGCGGGAGAGCAAGAGACCCAGTACTTC. Its translation is CASTLAGEQETQYF.

The chain has TRBV5-4 and TRBJ2-1, with 13 bases aligning to TRBD2. The CDR3 is made up of 17 amino acids. The V and J ends lost 4 bases and 5 bases, in that order; junction bases with no gene match: 9. CDR1 and CDR2 from the germline V gene are SGHNT and YYREEE (reference sequence). The CDR3 here is CASSPTKGLAGHNEQFF. CDR3 nucleotide sequence: TGTGCCAGCAGCCCCACCAAGGGACTAGCGGGGCACAATGAGCAGTTCTTC.

J is TRBJ2-5 and V is TRBV21-1; the table's D call, TRBD1, was not checked against the DNA. TRBV21-1 is reported as a pseudogene. The CDR3 contains 16 residues. CDR3 residues: CASSNRTGTTQETQYF. DNA for the CDR3: TGTGCCAGCAGCAATAGGACAGGGACTACCCAAGAGACCCAGTACTTC.

This clone appeared a few times. This chain's CDR3 is CATGQGAGTEAFF. The CDR3 bases are TGTGCCACAGGACAGGGGGCGGGAACTGAAGCTTTCTTT. The V gene is TRBV6-6, the J gene TRBJ1-1; 11 nucleotides agree with TRBD1. Germline V lookup: CDR1 MNHNY, CDR2 SVGAGI (reference sequence). After removal of 10 bases from V and 5 bases from J, the junction contained 6 bases not matched to a gene. The CDR3 length is 13 residues.

This chain connects TRBV4-1 to TRBJ1-1, with a tentative D call TRBD1 (6 bases). The germline gives CDR1 MGHRA, CDR2 YSYEKL. Trimming left V 0 bases short and J 5 bases short, with 16 bases between. The CDR3 consists of 16 residues. CDR3 nucleotides: TGCGCCAGCAGCCAAGAGCCAACAGGGCTATGGACTGAAGCTTTCTTT. Its protein is CASSQEPTGLWTEAFF.

The rearrangement links TRBV30 to TRBJ1-5; 7 positions match TRBD1. The trim removed 3 bases at V and 2 bases at J, leaving 7 bases unmatched. Per germline, CDR1 GTSNPN and CDR2 SVGIG (reference sequence). This CDR3 comprises 15 residues. CDR3 loop: CAWRRGTAGNQPQHF. The CDR3 DNA reads TGTGCCTGGAGGAGAGGGACAGCGGGCAATCAGCCCCAGCATTTT. Looking up the rest from reference TRBV30 and TRBJ1-5 gives the full variable domain: SQTIHQWPATLVQPVGSPLSLECTVEGTSNPNLYWYRQAAGRGLQLLFYSVGIGQISSEVPQNLSASRPQDRQFILSSKKLLLSDSGFYLCAWRRGTAGNQPQHFGDGTRLSIL.

This chain's CDR3 is CAISEKADTQYF. CDR3 DNA sequence: TGTGCCATCAGTGAGAAAGCGGATACGCAGTATTTT. This rearrangement joins TRBV10-3 to TRBJ2-3; D not certain. V lost 2 bases, J lost 6 bases, and 6 bases lay in between. The CDR3 extends over 12 amino acids. The germline V gene has CDR1 ENHRY and CDR2 SYGVKD.

The chain couples TRBV7-8 to TRBJ1-5; TRBD1 might be the D (5 bases). Trimming took 6 bases from V and 2 from J, leaving 14 bases between them. The CDR3 consists of 15 residues. CDR1 and CDR2 (germline): SGHVS, FQNEAQ. Here the CDR3 reads CASRNAGKGNQPQHF. The CDR3 coding sequence is TGTGCCAGCAGAAATGCAGGGAAAGGCAATCAGCCCCAGCATTTT.